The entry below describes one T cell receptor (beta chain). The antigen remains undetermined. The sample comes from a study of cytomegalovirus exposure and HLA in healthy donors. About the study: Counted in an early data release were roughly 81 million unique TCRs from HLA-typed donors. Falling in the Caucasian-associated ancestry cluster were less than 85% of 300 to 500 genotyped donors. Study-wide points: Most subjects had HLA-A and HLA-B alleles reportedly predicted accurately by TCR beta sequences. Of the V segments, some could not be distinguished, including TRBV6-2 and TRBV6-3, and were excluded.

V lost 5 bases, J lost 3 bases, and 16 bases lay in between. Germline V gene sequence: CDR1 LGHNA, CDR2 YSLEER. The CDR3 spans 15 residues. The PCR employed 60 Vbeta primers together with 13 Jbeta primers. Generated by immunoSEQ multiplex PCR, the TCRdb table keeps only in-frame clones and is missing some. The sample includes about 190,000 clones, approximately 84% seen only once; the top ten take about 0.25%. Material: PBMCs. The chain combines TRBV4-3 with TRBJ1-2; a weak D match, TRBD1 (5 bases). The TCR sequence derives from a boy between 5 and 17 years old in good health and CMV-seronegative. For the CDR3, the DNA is TGCGCCAGCAGCGGACACCGGGTTGGGGACTATGGCTACACCTTC. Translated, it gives CASSGHRVGDYGYTF.